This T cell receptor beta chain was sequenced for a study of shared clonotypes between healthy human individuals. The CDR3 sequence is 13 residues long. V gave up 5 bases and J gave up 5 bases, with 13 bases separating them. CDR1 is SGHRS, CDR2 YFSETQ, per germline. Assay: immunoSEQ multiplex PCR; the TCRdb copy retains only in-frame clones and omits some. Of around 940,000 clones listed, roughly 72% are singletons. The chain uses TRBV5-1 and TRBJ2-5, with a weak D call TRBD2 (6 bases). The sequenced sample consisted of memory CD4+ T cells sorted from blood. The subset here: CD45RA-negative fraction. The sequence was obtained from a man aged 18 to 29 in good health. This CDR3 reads CASRKVAGETQYF. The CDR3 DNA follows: TGCGCCAGCAGGAAAGTTGCGGGGGAGACCCAGTACTTC.